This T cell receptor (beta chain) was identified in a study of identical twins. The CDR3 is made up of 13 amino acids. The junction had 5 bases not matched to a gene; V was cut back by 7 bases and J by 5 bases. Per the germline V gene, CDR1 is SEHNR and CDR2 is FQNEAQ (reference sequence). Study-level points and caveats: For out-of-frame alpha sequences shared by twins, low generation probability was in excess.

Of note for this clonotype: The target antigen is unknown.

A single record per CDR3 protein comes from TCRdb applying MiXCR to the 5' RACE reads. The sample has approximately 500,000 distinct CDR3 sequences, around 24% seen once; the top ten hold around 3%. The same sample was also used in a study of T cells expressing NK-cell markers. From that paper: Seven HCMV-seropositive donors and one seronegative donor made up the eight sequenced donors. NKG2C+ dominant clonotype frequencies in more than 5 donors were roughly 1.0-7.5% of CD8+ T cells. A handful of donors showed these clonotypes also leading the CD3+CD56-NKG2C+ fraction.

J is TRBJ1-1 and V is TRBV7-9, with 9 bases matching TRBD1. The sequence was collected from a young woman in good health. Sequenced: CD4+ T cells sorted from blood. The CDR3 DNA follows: TGTGCCAGCAACGGACAGGGGAGAACTGAAGCTTTCTTT. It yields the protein CASNGQGRTEAFF. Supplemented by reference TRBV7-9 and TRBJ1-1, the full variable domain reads DTGVSQNPRHKITKRGQNVTFRCDPISEHNRLYWYRQTLGQGPEFLTYFQNEAQLEKSRLLSDRFSAERPKGSFSTLEIQRTEQGDSAMYLCASNGQGRTEAFFGQGTRLTVV.